A selection of T cell receptor beta chains follows, all from one sample in a study of radiotherapy plus CTLA-4 blockade in lung cancer. Method: immunoSEQ multiplex PCR; TCRdb's copy keeps in-frame clones and lacks some. Here the sample spans tens of thousands of clones, over 75% being singletons. The sequences come from peripheral blood, collected from a patient treated with radiotherapy plus ipilimumab. Source of these receptors: a human donor with non-small cell lung cancer who had stable disease on radiotherapy plus ipilimumab. Each CDR3 is given with its conserved first and last residue. A D gene is named only where the DNA matches it firmly. Clone size is given for some rows only: seen once, a few or many times, or a class if the clone is expanded.

v_gene	d_gene	j_gene	abundance	CDR3aa
TRBV25-1	TRBD2	TRBJ2-3	NA	CASSDRGGSTDTQYF
TRBV2	NA	TRBJ1-6	NA	CASSNTNSPLHF
TRBV6-1	NA	TRBJ1-6	large	CASSEEVGQGGPLHF
TRBV25-1	NA	TRBJ2-7	NA	CASGDGSYEQYF
TRBV6-6	NA	TRBJ1-3	NA	CASSYSAGVGNTIYF
TRBV7-9	NA	TRBJ2-6	NA	CASSPGALGANVLTF
TRBV18	NA	TRBJ1-3	NA	CASSRTDSGNTIYF
TRBV9	NA	NA	once	CASSVETDYEQYF
TRBV5-4	NA	TRBJ2-5	NA	CASTLRGNQETQYF
TRBV5-6	NA	TRBJ2-4	NA	CASSPGFENIQYF
TRBV27	NA	TRBJ2-4	NA	CASSLFGENIQYF
TRBV5-4	NA	TRBJ1-6	few	CASSVGGRTYNSPLHF
TRBV5-1	NA	TRBJ1-5	NA	CASSPVGGSRQPQHF
TRBV11-2	NA	TRBJ1-2	NA	CASSQGGVIGYTF
TRBV6-6	NA	TRBJ1-6	NA	CASRLLQGGSPLHF
TRBV19	NA	TRBJ1-5	NA	CASTQVEFSVAQPQHF
TRBV28	TRBD1	TRBJ1-2	NA	CASNLPGQGNYGYTF
TRBV5-1	TRBD1	TRBJ2-4	few	CASSPDRPWVQYF
TRBV13	TRBD2	TRBJ2-1	NA	CASSLGRGAYNEQFF
TRBV7-2	NA	TRBJ1-1	NA	CASSLILGDTEAFF
TRBV7-2	NA	TRBJ1-2	few	CASSLVQGMNYGYTF
TRBV28	TRBD1	TRBJ1-4	NA	CASSNRGTGVEKLFF
TRBV2	NA	TRBJ2-7	NA	CASSDAGVRDEQYF
TRBV27	TRBD1	TRBJ2-4	NA	CASSFSDRVGGIQYF
TRBV5-6	NA	TRBJ2-2	NA	CASTLLTNTGELFF
TRBV7-9	NA	TRBJ2-3	NA	CASTSTGGDTQYF
TRBV7-8	TRBD1	TRBJ1-2	NA	CASSSRGRGANYGYTF
TRBV28	TRBD1	TRBJ1-1	NA	CASSFSLGGQRAEAFF